This TCR beta chain was profiled in a study of cytomegalovirus exposure and HLA in healthy donors. The germline CDR1 and CDR2 sequences are KGHSH and LQKENI. The CDR3 spans 13 residues. V lost 2 bases to trimming and J lost 5 bases; unmatched junction nucleotides: 2. The PCR employed 60 Vbeta primers together with 13 Jbeta primers. Measured with immunoSEQ multiplex PCR; TCRdb has only the in-frame clones, and not every one. In total, the table holds just under 90,000 clones. The chain combines TRBV18 with TRBJ2-5; 7 bases align to TRBD2. The sample taken for sequencing was PBMCs. The source of this sequence is a girl aged 10 to 17 in good health and CMV-seropositive. CDR3 sequence reads: CASSPSGAETQYF. In DNA form, the CDR3 reads TGTGCCAGCTCACCAAGCGGGGCGGAGACCCAGTACTTC.